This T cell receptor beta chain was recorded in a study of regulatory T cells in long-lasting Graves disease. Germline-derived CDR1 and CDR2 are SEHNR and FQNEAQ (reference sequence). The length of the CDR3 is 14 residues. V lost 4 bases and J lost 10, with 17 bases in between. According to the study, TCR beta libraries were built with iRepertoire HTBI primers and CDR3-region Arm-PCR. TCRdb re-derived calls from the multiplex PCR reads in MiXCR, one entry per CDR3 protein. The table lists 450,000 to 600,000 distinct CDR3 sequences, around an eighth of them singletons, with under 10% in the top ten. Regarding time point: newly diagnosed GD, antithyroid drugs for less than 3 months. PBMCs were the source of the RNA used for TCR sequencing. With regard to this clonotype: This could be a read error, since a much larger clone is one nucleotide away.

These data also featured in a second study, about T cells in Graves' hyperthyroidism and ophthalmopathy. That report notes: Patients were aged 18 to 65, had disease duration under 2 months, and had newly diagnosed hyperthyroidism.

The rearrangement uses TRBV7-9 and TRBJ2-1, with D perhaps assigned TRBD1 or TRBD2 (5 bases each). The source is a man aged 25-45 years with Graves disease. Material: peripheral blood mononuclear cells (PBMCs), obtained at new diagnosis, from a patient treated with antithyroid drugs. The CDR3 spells CASSSRDGYYEQFF. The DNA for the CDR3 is TGTGCCAGCAGCTCTCGGGACGGATACTACGAGCAGTTCTTC.